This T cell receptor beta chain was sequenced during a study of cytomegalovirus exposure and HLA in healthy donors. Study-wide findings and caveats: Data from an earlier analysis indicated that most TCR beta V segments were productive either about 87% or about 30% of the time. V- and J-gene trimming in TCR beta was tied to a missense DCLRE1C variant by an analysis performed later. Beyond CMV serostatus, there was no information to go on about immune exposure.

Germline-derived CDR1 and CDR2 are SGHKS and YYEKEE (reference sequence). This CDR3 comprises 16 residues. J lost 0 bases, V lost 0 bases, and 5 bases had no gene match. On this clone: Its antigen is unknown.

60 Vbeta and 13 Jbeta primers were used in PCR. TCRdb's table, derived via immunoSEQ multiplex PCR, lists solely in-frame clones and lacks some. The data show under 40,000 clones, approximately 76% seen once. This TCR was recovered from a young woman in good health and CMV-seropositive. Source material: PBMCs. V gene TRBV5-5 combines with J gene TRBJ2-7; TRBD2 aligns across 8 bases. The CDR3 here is CASSLAGGPSSYEQYF. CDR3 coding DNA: TGTGCCAGCAGCTTGGCGGGAGGGCCGAGCTCCTACGAGCAGTACTTC.